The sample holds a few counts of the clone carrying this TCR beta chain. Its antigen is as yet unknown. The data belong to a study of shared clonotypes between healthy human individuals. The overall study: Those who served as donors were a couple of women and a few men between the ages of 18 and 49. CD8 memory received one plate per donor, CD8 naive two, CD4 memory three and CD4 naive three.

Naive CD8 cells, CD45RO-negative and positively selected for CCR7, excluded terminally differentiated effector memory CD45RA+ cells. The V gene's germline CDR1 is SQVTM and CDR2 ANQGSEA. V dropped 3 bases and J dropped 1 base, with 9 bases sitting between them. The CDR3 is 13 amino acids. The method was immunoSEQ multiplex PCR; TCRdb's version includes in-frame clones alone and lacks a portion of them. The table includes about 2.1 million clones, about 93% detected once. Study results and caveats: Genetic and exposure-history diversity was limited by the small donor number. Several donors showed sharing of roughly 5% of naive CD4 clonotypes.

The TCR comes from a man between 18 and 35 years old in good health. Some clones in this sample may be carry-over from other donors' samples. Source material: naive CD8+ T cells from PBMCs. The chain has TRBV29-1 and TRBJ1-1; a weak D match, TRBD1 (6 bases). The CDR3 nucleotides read TGCAGCGTTGACGCGACAGGGAACACTGAAGCTTTCTTT. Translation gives CSVDATGNTEAFF.